This TCR beta chain was sequenced during a study of T cell changes during pregnancy in multiple sclerosis. Method: immunoSEQ multiplex PCR; TCRdb's copy keeps in-frame clones and lacks some. The sample carries roughly 51,000 clones, about 90% recorded once. Germline CDR1 is DFQATT and CDR2 is SNEGSKA (reference sequence). Trimming removed 2 bases from V and 14 bases from J, with 5 bases in between. This CDR3 region has 8 residues. This chain links TRBV20-1 with TRBJ2-3; no clear D. The sample in question was CD4+ T cells from peripheral blood mononuclear cells, obtained after pregnancy. The origin of this receptor is a female donor in good health, enrolled as a control in a pregnancy study. CDR3 sequence reads: CSARNTYF. The CDR3 DNA sequence: TGCAGTGCTAGAAACACGTATTTT.